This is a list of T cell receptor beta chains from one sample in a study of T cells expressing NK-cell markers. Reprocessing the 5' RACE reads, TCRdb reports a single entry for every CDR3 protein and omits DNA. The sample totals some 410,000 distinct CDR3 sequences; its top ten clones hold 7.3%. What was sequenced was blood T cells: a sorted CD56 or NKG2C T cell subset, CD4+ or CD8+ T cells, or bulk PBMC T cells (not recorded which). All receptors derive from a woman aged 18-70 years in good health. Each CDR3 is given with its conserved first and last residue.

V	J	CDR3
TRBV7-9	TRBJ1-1	CASSLTSTGVWTEAFF
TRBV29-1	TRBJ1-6	CSVGVADSPLHF
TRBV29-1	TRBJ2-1	CSVETGLAEINEQFF
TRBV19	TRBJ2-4	CASSMEGITKNIQYF
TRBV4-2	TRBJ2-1	CASSQDWAGNYNEQFF
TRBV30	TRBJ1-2	CAWSKGQGRYGYTF
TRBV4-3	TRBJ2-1	CASSPIPSRGEQFF
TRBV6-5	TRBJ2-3	CASILGSGDADTQYF
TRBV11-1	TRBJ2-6	CASSVPGTRLSGANVLTF
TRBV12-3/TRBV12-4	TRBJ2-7	CASTLRSSYEQYF
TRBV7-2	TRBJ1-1	CASSSRRAGDTEAFF
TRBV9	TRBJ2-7	CASSVGPPDETYEQYF
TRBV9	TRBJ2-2	CASSVEITGELFF
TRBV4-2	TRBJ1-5	CASSQDSTANQPQHF
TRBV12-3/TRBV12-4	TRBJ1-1	CASSFGGAYAEAFF
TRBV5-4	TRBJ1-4	CASSPRDSEKLFF
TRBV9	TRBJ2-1	CASSVPPYNEQFF
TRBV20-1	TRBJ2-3	CSAPDSLHTDTQYF
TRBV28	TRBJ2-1	CAIQGINEQFF
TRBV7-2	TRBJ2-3	CASSSLGPQSTDTQYF
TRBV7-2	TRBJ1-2	CASSQDRINYGYTF
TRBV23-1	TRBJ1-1	CASSQSDARNTEAFF
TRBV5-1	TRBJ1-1	CASSLSGARNTEAFF
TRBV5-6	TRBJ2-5	CASSLAPDRGLVETQYF
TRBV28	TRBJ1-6	CASSPRMDNSPLHF
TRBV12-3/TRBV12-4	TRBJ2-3	CASRTAGGRDTQYF
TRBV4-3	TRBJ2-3	CASSQDLGGGAYTQYF
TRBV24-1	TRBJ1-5	CATSDLGQKRNQPQHF